Presented here are 14 T cell receptor beta chains from one specimen sequenced in a study of CD4 T cell repertoires in COVID-19. Measured with immunoSEQ multiplex PCR; TCRdb has only the in-frame clones, and not every one. The sample records several thousand clones, around 84% being singletons. Sequencing was done directly on freshly isolated, uncultured memory T cells. This sample comprised effector memory CD4+ T cells from blood, obtained before the COVID-19 pandemic. Source of these receptors: a human donor who had COVID-19.

The chain has TRBV29-1 and TRBJ1-1; D possibly corresponds to TRBD1 (5 bases). This CDR3 contains 14 residues. V was clipped by 7 bases and J by 4 bases, with 19 bases between them. Per the germline V gene, CDR1 is SQVTM and CDR2 is ANQGSEA. The CDR3 DNA follows: TGCAGCGCCAACGCCGGGTCCGGGGGCACTGAAGCTTTCTTT. It translates to CSANAGSGGTEAFF.

Here the CDR3 reads CAIPFGDQLSGVNTGELFF. The DNA for the CDR3 is TGTGCCATCCCCTTCGGGGACCAACTTAGCGGGGTGAACACCGGGGAGCTGTTTTTT. This chain joins TRBV10-3 and TRBJ2-2; the match to TRBD2 covers 8 bases. V lost 8 bases, J lost 1 base, and 18 bases stayed unmatched. Germline V CDR1 and CDR2: ENHRY, SYGVKD. The CDR3 runs to 19 residues.

CDR3 in DNA: TGTGCCAGCAGCCCAGCCTACAATGAGCAGTTCTTC. The encoded protein is CASSPAYNEQFF. V usage is TRBV6-1 and J usage is TRBJ2-1, with D unresolved. The V end lost 6 bases, the J end lost 2 bases, and 5 bases lay between the germline ends. Germline CDR1 and CDR2: MNHNS and SASEGT. This CDR3 region has 12 residues.

J is TRBJ1-3 and V is TRBV19; a weak D match, TRBD1 (5 bases). This CDR3 is 13 amino acids long. The V gene's germline CDR1 is LNHDA and CDR2 SQIVND (reference sequence). V was shortened by 10 bases and J by 2 bases, with 12 bases between the two germline ends. CDR3 in amino acids: CATARVAGNTIYF. The CDR3 bases are TGTGCCACCGCCAGGGTGGCTGGAAACACCATATATTTT.

The rearrangement joins TRBV9 to TRBJ2-3; D may be TRBD1 (6 bases). Trimming stripped 0 bases from V and 3 bases from J, with 11 bases between. CDR1 is SGDLS, CDR2 YYNGEE, per germline. This CDR3 contains 15 residues. CDR3 amino acids: CASSVVKGETDTQYF. The CDR3 DNA reads as TGTGCCAGCAGCGTAGTCAAGGGGGAGACAGATACGCAGTATTTT.

The V and J genes are TRBV5-6 and TRBJ1-1; D gene ambiguous. The V gene lost 1 base and the J gene lost 10 bases, with 11 bases spanning the gap. This CDR3 region has 12 residues. Germline CDR1 and CDR2: SGHDT and YYEEEE. DNA for the CDR3: TGTGCCAGCAGCTTGAAAGGAGGCTTAGCTTTCTTT. Translation gives CASSLKGGLAFF.

CDR3 DNA: TGTGCCAGCAACAGTGGTCTAGCGGGGGGTAAGCGGGAGACCCAGTACTTC. As protein: CASNSGLAGGKRETQYF. The chain combines TRBV2 with TRBJ2-5; TRBD2 matches at 11 bases. V shed 7 bases, J shed 5 bases, and the junction held 15 bases outside the gene matches. The CDR3 runs to 17 residues. Germline V gene data show CDR1 as SNHLY and CDR2 as FYNNEI.

This chain uses TRBV19 with TRBJ1-1, with D possibly being TRBD1 (5 bases). V was clipped by 7 bases and J by 2 bases, with 14 bases between them. The germline gives CDR1 LNHDA, CDR2 SQIVND (reference sequence). The length of the CDR3 is 14 residues. The CDR3 spells CASTRGSSNTEAFF. CDR3 bases: TGTGCCAGTACTAGGGGCTCTTCCAACACTGAAGCTTTCTTT.

The chain couples TRBV7-3 to TRBJ2-2; the match to TRBD2 covers 11 bases. The CDR3 extends over 15 amino acids. From germline, CDR1 is SGHTA and CDR2 FQGTGA. V dropped 6 bases and J dropped 4; count of bases not matched to a gene: 4. CDR3 region: CASSLAGGPTGELFF. In DNA form, the CDR3 reads TGTGCCAGCAGTTTAGCGGGGGGGCCCACCGGGGAGCTGTTTTTT.

The chain has TRBV4-1 and TRBJ1-3; the D gene is possibly TRBD1 (5 bases). The CDR3 is 16 residues long. Germline CDR1 is MGHRA and CDR2 is YSYEKL. Trimming removed 0 bases from V and 2 bases from J, with 11 bases in between. The CDR3 here is CASSQDLRGTGNTIYF. Written as DNA, the CDR3 is TGCGCCAGCAGCCAAGATCTTAGGGGTACTGGAAACACCATATATTTT.

This clone was seen only a few times. The CDR3, as DNA: TGTGCCAGCAGATCAGCGGGCCCTAGCTCCTACAATGAGCAGTTCTTC. This encodes CASRSAGPSSYNEQFF. V gene TRBV28 combines with J gene TRBJ2-1; D is possibly TRBD2 (6 bases). V was shortened by 6 bases and J by 0 bases, with 15 bases between the two germline ends. Germline V CDR1 and CDR2: MDHEN, SYDVKM. The length of the CDR3 is 16 residues.

The rearrangement joins TRBV6-1 to TRBJ2-7; maybe TRBD1 (5 bases). V dropped 3 bases and J dropped 11 bases, with 14 bases sitting between them. CDR3 length: 12 residues. Germline V gene lookup returns CDR1 MNHNS and CDR2 SASEGT. This chain's CDR3 is CASSDGAQGKYF. The CDR3 DNA reads as TGTGCCAGCAGTGACGGTGCTCAGGGAAAGTACTTC.

This clone has more than one count but fewer than ten. The CDR3 DNA reads TGTGCCAGCAGTTTCAGGGGGCTGGAGGGTGGTTGGGGCTACACCTTC. It translates to CASSFRGLEGGWGYTF. The rearrangement uses TRBV27 and TRBJ1-2, with 8 nucleotides matching TRBD1. The germline V gene encodes CDR1 MNHEY and CDR2 SMNVEV (reference sequence). After removal of 3 bases from V and 8 bases from J, the junction contained 14 bases not matched to a gene. The CDR3 contains 16 residues.

The chain recombines TRBV5-1 with TRBJ2-7; 8 nucleotides line up with TRBD1. CDR1 and CDR2 from the germline V gene are SGHRS and YFSETQ. The CDR3 spans 15 residues. The V segment lost 4 bases and the J segment 2 bases; nucleotides outside the gene matches: 8. CDR3 in amino acids: CASSPSVGQAYEQYF. CDR3 in DNA: TGCGCCAGCAGCCCCTCGGTGGGACAGGCCTACGAGCAGTACTTC.